This T cell receptor (beta chain) stems from a study of T cell repertoires in cytomegalovirus infection. Each CDR3 protein is one row after TCRdb ran MiXCR on the reads. The data hold roughly 920,000 distinct CDR3 sequences, with approximately 31% observed a single time. Regarding the study as a whole: Carriers of CMV plus the relevant HLA were identified by cumulative public TCR beta family frequency. The study found HLA-C-restricted CMV-specific TCR beta clonotypes dominating the ex vivo response.

About this clonotype: Its antigen is still unknown.

This TCR was recovered from a human donor in good health (CMV status not recorded). Some clones in this sample may be carry-over from other donors' samples. Specimen: cultured CD8+ T cells from PBMCs, collected from culture after CMV antigen stimulation.

The CDR3 reads CASSTRTGGEQYF. The DNA for the CDR3 is TGTGCCAGCAGCACCCGGACAGGGGGAGAGCAGTACTTC. The chain employs TRBV5-5 and TRBJ2-7; TRBD1 agrees at 10 bases. Germline CDR1 reads SGHKS; CDR2 reads YYEKEE (reference sequence). The V and J ends lost 4 bases and 7 bases, in that order; junction bases with no gene match: 5. There are 13 residues in the CDR3.